These T cell receptor beta chains were read from a single sample in a study of blood T cell repertoires in COVID-19. Profiling relied on immunoSEQ multiplex PCR, and the TCRdb table lists in-frame clones only, not all of them. The sample lists more than 150,000 clones; around 75% were seen once. The sample comprised peripheral blood. The receptors stem from a woman of 80 years or more with acute or convalescent COVID-19. Each CDR3 is given without its conserved first and last residue. A D gene is named only where the DNA matches it firmly.

d_gene	v_gene	j_gene	CDR3aa
NA	TRBV5-6	TRBJ2-1	ASSLEGTGSNEQF
NA	TRBV4-1	TRBJ1-1	ASSQAGGNTEAF
NA	TRBV6-5	TRBJ1-1	ASSYDRGRATEAF
TRBD2	TRBV5-1	TRBJ2-7	ASSSWAAGGREQY
NA	TRBV27	TRBJ2-1	ASSSRVGQF
TRBD2	TRBV28	TRBJ2-2	ASSLLAGNTGELF
NA	TRBV5-1	TRBJ1-2	ASGSGGTYGYT
TRBD1	TRBV5-1	TRBJ2-5	ASSYPGTGQETQY
NA	TRBV28	TRBJ2-1	ASSFPSATTRSSYNEQF
NA	TRBV11-2	TRBJ2-7	ASSISNYEQY
TRBD1	TRBV5-1	TRBJ1-3	ASSATGGLGTGDTIY
NA	TRBV19	TRBJ2-7	ASSIDRSYEQY
TRBD1	TRBV5-1	TRBJ1-4	ASSSTGSSNEKLF
NA	TRBV19	TRBJ1-6	ASSMTGQSSYNSPLH
TRBD1	TRBV11-2	TRBJ1-2	ASSLAPWTGGQGYGYT
TRBD1	TRBV28	TRBJ1-4	ASSSPGQGAEKLF
NA	TRBV6-6	TRBJ2-7	ASSYADSSYEQY
TRBD1	TRBV5-1	TRBJ1-3	ASSLAGQGVTGNTIY
TRBD2	TRBV5-8	TRBJ2-2	ASSQSGLVNTGELF
NA	TRBV5-4	TRBJ1-6	ASSTGLNNSPLH
NA	TRBV6-1	TRBJ2-7	ASSEETRPEWVEQY
NA	TRBV11-3	TRBJ2-7	ASSGPPSYEQY
TRBD1	TRBV7-9	TRBJ1-3	ASSPPTGGISGNTIY
TRBD1	TRBV5-5	TRBJ2-7	ASTGVTGGSYEQY
TRBD1	TRBV19	TRBJ1-2	ASTPYGTGGASNYGYT
NA	TRBV5-5	TRBJ2-3	ASSLQGSPTTDTQY
NA	TRBV21-1	TRBJ2-1	ASSRGQFSYNEQF
TRBD2	TRBV6-5	TRBJ2-3	ASSSGDTQY
TRBD1	TRBV5-1	TRBJ2-5	ASSLGIQGYQETQY
NA	TRBV11-3	TRBJ2-2	ASSFGTANTGELF
NA	TRBV28	TRBJ2-3	ASSFGVPATQY
NA	TRBV29-1	TRBJ1-3	SVETGPGGNTIY
NA	TRBV14	TRBJ1-3	ASSLEGNTIY
NA	TRBV5-1	TRBJ1-5	ASSLEGNSNQPQH
TRBD1	TRBV2	TRBJ1-1	ASTIGQGNTEAF
TRBD1	TRBV27	TRBJ1-1	ASRTGFRTTEAF
TRBD2	TRBV5-1	TRBJ2-3	ASSLGRASGGQSTDTQY
TRBD1	TRBV5-1	TRBJ1-2	ASSSGGGYGYT
NA	TRBV6-5	TRBJ1-1	ATSEDSGTEAF
NA	TRBV21-1	TRBJ2-2	ASSFRTSGPNTGELF
NA	TRBV30	TRBJ1-1	AWSYRVNTEAF
TRBD1	TRBV19	TRBJ1-5	ASNPQTGQGYQPQH
NA	TRBV9	TRBJ1-5	ASSAGTNNQPQH
NA	TRBV14	TRBJ2-1	ASSQADSGIYEQF
NA	TRBV7-9	TRBJ1-2	ASSLGDPNYGYT
TRBD2	TRBV12-3/TRBV12-4	TRBJ2-1	ASSPGGEQF
TRBD1	TRBV18	TRBJ1-2	ASSPPRTGKGYT
NA	TRBV12-3/TRBV12-4	TRBJ1-1	ASSSGPNTEAF